Presented here are 5 T cell receptor beta chains from one specimen sequenced in a study of radiation and T cells in renal cell carcinoma. Sequencing was performed with immunoSEQ multiplex PCR; in TCRdb, only in-frame clones are kept and a portion is missing. Among some 75,000 clones, roughly 82% were seen once, and the ten largest hold 5.8%. The time point denotes: blood 2 weeks post-SBRT. Stated treatment: 15 Gy SBRT to primary tumor, nephrectomy 4 weeks later. Sequenced here: blood, sampled from a patient whose treatment included radiotherapy and nephrectomy. The receptors here all came from a man in his fifties or sixties with renal cell carcinoma.

The genes are TRBV21-1 and TRBJ2-1; TRBD2 is the table's D call and was not checked against the DNA. TRBV21-1 is classified as a pseudogene. This CDR3 spans 20 amino acids. In nucleotides, the CDR3 is TGTGCCAGCAGCCCGCGTTCTGGGACTAGCGGGACTGGCTCCTACAATGAGCAGTTCTTC. As protein: CASSPRSGTSGTGSYNEQFF.

The chain has TRBV30 and TRBJ1-6; D remains unclear. The CDR3 is made up of 13 amino acids. The germline V gene encodes CDR1 GTSNPN and CDR2 SVGIG (reference sequence). Trimming removed 4 bases at V and 6 bases at J, with 10 bases between. This CDR3 reads CAWMGAFNSPLHF. The CDR3 coding sequence is TGTGCCTGGATGGGAGCGTTTAATTCACCCCTCCACTTT.

The chain employs TRBV10-1 and TRBJ2-7; a weak D match, TRBD1 (6 bases). Germline CDR1 is WNHNN and CDR2 is SYGVQD (reference sequence). The CDR3 has 14 residues. Trimming took off 0 bases at V and 4 bases at J, with 10 bases between the two ends. The CDR3 region is CASSESRGGYEQYF. In DNA, the CDR3 is TGCGCCAGCAGTGAGTCGAGAGGGGGTTACGAGCAGTACTTC.

The chain carries TRBV9 and TRBJ2-3; 9 nucleotides match TRBD2. With 0 bases clipped from V and 1 base from J, the junction kept 6 bases outside the gene matches. The CDR3 contains 17 residues. Germline lookup yields CDR1 SGDLS and CDR2 YYNGEE. The CDR3 loop reads CASSVGASGEGTDTQYF. CDR3 in DNA: TGTGCCAGCAGCGTAGGTGCTAGCGGGGAAGGCACAGATACGCAGTATTTT.

The chain recombines TRBV7-6 with TRBJ1-1; 9 nucleotides match TRBD1. The CDR3 extends over 18 amino acids. In germline, CDR1 is SGHVS, CDR2 FNYEAQ. Trimming cost V 4 bases and J 3 bases; bases outside gene matches: 15. The CDR3 bases are TGTGCCAGCAGCTCACGACCTCCTGGACAGGGGCAAGACACTGAAGCTTTCTTT. Its translation is CASSSRPPGQGQDTEAFF.